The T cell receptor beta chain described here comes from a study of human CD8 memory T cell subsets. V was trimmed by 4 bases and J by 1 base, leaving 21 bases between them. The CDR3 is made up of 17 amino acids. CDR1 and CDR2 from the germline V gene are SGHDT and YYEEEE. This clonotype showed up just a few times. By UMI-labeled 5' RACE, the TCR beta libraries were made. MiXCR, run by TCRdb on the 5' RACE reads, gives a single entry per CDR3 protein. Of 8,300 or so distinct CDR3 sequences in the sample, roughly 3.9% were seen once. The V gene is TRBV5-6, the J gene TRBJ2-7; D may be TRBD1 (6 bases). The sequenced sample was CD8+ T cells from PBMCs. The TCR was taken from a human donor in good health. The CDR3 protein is CASSPSLLGAHSYEQYF. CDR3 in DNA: TGTGCCAGCAGCCCCTCGTTGTTGGGGGCTCATTCCTACGAGCAGTACTTC.